This T cell receptor beta chain was documented in a study of T-cell reconstitution after alpha-beta-depleted transplantation in children. General study results and limits: About two months after transplant, alpha-beta T cells reportedly came from several hundred expanded graft clones. It was newly produced T cells that mostly accounted for T-cell counts and diversity one year after transplant. It was surviving recipient T cells and thymic progenitors that gave some patients high TCRbeta diversity at day 60.

This clonotype has more than one count but fewer than ten. The antigen is unknown. CDR1 and CDR2 (germline): SQVTM, ANQGSEA. The CDR3 loop spans 13 amino acids. With 4 bases removed from V and 4 bases from J, the gap between germline ends came to 11 bases. The library targeted TCRbeta and was prepared with unique molecular identifiers. One entry per CDR3 protein results from TCRdb running MiXCR on the PCR reads. The table includes more than 85,000 distinct CDR3 sequences, 4.5% to 7.5% detected once. The sample here was PBMCs, mostly from graft donor cells, taken 60 days after TCRalphabeta/CD19-depleted stem cell transplant. The chain employs TRBV29-1 and TRBJ2-1; D perhaps matches TRBD2 (6 bases). This receptor was obtained from a female patient between 2 and 15 years old who had a stem cell transplant for Fanconi anemia, so the T cells may come from the graft donor. CDR3 DNA: TGCAGCGTTGCCGGGAGAGTTTACAATGAGCAGTTCTTC. Translated, it gives CSVAGRVYNEQFF.